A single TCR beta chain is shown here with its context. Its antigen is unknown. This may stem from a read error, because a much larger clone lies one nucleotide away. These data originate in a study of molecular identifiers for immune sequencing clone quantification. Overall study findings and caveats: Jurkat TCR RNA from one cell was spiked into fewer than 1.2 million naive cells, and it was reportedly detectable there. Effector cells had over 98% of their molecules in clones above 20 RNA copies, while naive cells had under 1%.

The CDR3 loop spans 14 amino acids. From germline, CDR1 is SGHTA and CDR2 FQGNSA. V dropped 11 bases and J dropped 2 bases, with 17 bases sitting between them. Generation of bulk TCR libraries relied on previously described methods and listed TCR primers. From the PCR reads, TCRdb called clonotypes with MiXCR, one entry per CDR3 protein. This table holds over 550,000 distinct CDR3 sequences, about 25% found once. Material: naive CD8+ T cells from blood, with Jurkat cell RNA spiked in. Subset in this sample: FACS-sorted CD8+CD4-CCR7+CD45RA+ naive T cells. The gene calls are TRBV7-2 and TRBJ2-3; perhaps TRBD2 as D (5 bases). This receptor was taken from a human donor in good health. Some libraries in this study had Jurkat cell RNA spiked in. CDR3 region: CACTTPGDTDTQYF. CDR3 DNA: TGTGCCTGCACCACGCCCGGGGACACAGATACGCAGTATTTT. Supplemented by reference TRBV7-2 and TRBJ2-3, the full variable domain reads GAGVSQSPSNKVTEKGKDVELRCDPISGHTALYWYRQSLGQGLEFLIYFQGNSAPDKSGLPSDRFSAERTGGSVSTLTIQRTQQEDSAVYLCACTTPGDTDTQYFGPGTRLTVL.